Below, one T cell receptor beta chain is given with its context. Germline CDR1 MDHEN, CDR2 SYDVKM. CDR3 length: 14 amino acids. The source of the sample is a study of T cells expressing NK-cell markers. Reprocessing the 5' RACE reads, TCRdb reports a single entry for every CDR3 protein and omits DNA. The table lists roughly 160,000 distinct CDR3 sequences. The sample taken for sequencing was blood T cells: a sorted CD56 or NKG2C T cell subset, CD4+ or CD8+ T cells, or bulk PBMC T cells (not recorded which). The V call is TRBV28, the J call TRBJ2-5; lacking DNA, the TRBD2 call made by TCRdb goes unchecked. The TCR comes from a woman between 18 and 70 years old in good health. CDR3 in amino acids: CASREGRAQETQYF.